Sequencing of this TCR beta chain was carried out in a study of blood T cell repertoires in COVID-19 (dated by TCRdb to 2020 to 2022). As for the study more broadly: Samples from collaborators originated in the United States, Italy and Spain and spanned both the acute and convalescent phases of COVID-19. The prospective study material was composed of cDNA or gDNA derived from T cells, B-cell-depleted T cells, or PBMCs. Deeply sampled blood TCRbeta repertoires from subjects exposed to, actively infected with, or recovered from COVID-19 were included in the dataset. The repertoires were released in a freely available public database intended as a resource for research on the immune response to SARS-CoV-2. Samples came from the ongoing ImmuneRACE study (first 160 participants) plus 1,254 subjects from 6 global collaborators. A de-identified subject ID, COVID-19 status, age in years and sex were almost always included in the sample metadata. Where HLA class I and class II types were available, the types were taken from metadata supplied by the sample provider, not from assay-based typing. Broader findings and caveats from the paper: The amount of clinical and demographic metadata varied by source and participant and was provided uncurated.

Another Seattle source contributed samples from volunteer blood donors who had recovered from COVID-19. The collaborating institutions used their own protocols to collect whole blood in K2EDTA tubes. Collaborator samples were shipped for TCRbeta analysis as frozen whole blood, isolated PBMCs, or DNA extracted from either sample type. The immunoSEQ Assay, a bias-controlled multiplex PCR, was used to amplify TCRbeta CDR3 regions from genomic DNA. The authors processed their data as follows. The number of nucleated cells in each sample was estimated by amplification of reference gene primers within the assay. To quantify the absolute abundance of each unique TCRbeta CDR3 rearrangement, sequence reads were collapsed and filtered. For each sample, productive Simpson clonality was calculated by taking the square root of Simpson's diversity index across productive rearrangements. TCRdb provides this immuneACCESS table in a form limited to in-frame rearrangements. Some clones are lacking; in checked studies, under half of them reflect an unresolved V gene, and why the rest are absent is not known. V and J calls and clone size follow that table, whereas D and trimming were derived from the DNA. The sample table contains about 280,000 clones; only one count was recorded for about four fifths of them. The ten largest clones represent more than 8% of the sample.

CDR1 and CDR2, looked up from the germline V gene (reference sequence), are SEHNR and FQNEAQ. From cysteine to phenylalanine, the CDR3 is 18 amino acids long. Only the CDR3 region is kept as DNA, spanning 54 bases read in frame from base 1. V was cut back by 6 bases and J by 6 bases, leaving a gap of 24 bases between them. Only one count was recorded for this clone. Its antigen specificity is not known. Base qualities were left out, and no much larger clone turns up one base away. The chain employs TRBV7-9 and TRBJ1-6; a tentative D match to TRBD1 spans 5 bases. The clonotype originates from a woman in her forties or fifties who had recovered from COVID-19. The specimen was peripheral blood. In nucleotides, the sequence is TGTGCCAGCAGACCAAAACAGGTCCCCCCGTCGACTAATTCACCCCTCCACTTT. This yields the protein CASRPKQVPPSTNSPLHF.